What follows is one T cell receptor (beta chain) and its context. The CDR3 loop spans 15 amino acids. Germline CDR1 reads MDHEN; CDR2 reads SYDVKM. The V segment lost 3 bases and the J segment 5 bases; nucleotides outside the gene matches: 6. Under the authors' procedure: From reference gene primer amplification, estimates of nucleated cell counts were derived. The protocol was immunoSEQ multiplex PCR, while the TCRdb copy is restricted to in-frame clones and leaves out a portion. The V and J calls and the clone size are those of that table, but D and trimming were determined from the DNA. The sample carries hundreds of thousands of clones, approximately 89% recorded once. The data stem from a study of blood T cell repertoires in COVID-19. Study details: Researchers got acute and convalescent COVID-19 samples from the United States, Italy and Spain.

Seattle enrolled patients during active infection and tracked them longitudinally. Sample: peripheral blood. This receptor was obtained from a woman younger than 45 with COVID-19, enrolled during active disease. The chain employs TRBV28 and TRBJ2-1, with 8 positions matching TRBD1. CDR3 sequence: CASSFPGGSHNEQFF. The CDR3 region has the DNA TGTGCCAGCAGTTTCCCAGGGGGCAGCCACAATGAGCAGTTCTTC.